This entry is about one T cell receptor (beta chain). V lost 2 bases and J 4 bases, leaving 6 bases between the germline ends. The CDR3 contains 13 residues. The V gene's germline CDR1 is MNHEY and CDR2 SVGEGT. The data were obtained in a study of control samples from healthy donors and cancer patients. The table came from immunoSEQ multiplex PCR; TCRdb's copy has only in-frame clones and leaves some out. This table holds more than 95,000 clones, 87% found once. Sequencing input: blood. This TCR derives from a man aged 55 to 70 in good health. The V and J genes are TRBV6-2 or TRBV6-3 and TRBJ2-1, with no clear D. DNA of the CDR3: TGTGCCAGCAGTTACCCTAATTACAATGAGCAGTTCTTC. It is translated as CASSYPNYNEQFF.